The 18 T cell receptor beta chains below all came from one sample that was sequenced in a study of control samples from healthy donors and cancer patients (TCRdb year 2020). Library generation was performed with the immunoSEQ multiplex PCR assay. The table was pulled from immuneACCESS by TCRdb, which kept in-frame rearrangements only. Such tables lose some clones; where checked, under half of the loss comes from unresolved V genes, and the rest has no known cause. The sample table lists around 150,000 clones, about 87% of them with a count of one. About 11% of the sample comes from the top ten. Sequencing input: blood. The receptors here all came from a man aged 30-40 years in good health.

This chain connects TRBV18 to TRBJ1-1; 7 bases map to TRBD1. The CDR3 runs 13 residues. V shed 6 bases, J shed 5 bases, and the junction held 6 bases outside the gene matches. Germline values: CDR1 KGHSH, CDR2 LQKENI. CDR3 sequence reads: CASSEGQVTEAFF. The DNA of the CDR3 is TGTGCCAGCTCCGAAGGACAGGTGACTGAAGCTTTCTTT.

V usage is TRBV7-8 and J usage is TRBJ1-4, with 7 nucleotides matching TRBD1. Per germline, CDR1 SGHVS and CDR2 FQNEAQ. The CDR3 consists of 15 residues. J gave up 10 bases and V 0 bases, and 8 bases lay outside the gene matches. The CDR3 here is CASSLAQGRGGKLFF. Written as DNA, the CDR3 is TGTGCCAGCAGCTTAGCACAGGGGAGAGGCGGAAAACTGTTTTTT.

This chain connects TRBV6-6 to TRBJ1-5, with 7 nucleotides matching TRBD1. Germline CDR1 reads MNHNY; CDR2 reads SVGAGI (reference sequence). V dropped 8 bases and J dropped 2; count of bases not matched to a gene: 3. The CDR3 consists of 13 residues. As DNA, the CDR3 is TGTGCCAGCTCCGACAGGGGCAATCAGCCCCAGCATTTT. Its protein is CASSDRGNQPQHF.

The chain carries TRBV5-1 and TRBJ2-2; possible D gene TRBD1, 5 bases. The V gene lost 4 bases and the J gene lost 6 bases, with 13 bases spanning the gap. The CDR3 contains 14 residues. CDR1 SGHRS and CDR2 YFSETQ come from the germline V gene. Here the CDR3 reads CASSASLQAGELFF. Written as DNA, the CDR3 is TGCGCCAGCAGCGCCTCTCTACAGGCCGGGGAGCTGTTTTTT.

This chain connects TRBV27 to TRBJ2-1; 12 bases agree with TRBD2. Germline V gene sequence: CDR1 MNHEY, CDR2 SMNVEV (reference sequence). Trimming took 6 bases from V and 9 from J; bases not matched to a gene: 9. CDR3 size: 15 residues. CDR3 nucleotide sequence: TGTGCCAGCAGGATCGCTAGCGGGGGGGCGGGTGAGCAGTTCTTC. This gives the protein CASRIASGGAGEQFF.

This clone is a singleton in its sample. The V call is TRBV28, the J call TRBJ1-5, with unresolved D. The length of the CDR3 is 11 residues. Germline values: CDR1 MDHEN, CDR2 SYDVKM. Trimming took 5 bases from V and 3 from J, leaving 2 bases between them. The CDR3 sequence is CASSVNQPQHF. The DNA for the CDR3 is TGTGCCAGCAGTGTCAATCAGCCCCAGCATTTT.

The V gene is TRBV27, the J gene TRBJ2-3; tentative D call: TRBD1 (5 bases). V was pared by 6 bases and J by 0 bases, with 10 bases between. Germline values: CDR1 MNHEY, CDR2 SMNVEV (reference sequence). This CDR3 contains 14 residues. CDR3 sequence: CASSTGTSTDTQYF. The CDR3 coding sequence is TGTGCCAGCAGCACAGGTACAAGCACAGATACGCAGTATTTT.

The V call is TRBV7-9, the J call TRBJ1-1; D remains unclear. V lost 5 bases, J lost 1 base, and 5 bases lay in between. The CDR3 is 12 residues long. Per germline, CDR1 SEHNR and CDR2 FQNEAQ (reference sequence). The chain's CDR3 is CASSPQNTEAFF. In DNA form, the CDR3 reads TGTGCCAGCAGCCCCCAGAACACTGAAGCTTTCTTT.

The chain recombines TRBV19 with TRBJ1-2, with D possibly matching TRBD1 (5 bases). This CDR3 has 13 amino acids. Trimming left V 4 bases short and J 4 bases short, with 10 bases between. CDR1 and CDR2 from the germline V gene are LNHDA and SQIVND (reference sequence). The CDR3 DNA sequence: TGTGCCAGTAGTAACGACAGACCCTATGGCTACACCTTC. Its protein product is CASSNDRPYGYTF.

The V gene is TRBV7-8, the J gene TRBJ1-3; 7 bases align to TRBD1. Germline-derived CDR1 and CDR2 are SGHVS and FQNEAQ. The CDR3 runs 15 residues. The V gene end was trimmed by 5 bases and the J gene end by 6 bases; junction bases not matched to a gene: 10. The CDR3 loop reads CASSRDDREVNTIYF. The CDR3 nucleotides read TGTGCCAGCAGCCGAGATGACAGGGAGGTAAACACCATATATTTT.

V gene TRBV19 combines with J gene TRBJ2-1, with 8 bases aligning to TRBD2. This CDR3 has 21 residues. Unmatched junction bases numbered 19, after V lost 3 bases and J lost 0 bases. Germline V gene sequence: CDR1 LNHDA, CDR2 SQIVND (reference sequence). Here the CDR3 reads CASSIVGGTSIGPASYNEQFF. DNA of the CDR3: TGTGCCAGTAGTATTGTTGGGGGGACTAGTATAGGTCCAGCCTCCTACAATGAGCAGTTCTTC.

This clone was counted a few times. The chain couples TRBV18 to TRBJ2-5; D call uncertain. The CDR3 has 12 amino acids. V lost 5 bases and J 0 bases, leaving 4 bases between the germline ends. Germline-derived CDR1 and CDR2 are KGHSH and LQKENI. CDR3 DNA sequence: TGTGCCAGCTCAACGTACCAAGAGACCCAGTACTTC. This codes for CASSTYQETQYF.

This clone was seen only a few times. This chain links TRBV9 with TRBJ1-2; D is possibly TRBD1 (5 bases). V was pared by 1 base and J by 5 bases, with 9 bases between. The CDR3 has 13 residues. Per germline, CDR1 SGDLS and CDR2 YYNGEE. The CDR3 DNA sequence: TGTGCCAGCAGCGTAAACGAGGGGTATGGCTACACCTTC. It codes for CASSVNEGYGYTF.

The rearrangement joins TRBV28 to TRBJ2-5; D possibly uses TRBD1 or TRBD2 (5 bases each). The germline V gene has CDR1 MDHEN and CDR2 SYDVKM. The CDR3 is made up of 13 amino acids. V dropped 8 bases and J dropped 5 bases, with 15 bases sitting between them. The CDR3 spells CASRPGRIETQYF. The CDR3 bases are TGTGCCAGCCGGCCGGGACGGATTGAGACCCAGTACTTC.

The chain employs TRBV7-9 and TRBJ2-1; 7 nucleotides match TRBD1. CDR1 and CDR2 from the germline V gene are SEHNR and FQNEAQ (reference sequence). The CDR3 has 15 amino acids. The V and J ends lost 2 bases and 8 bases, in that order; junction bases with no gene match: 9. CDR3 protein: CASSLTGTVGDEQFF. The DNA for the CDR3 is TGTGCCAGCAGCTTAACGGGGACAGTGGGCGATGAGCAGTTCTTC.

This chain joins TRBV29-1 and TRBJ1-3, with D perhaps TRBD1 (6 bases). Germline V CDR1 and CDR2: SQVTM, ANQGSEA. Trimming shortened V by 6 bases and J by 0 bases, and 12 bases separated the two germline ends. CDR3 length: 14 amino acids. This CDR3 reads CSVGQGGSGNTIYF. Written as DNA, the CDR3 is TGCAGCGTCGGCCAAGGGGGCTCTGGAAACACCATATATTTT.

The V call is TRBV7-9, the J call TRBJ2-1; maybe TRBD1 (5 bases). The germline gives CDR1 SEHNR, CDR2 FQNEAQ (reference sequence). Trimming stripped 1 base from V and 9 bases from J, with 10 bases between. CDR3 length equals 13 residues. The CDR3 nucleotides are TGTGCCAGCAGCTTAGGAATGGGGCTTGAGCAGTTCTTC. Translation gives CASSLGMGLEQFF.

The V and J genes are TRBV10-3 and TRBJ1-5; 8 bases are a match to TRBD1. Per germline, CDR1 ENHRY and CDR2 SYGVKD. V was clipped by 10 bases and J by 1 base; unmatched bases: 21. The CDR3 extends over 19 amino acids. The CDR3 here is CATRLGTYRGNISNQPQHF. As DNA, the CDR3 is TGTGCCACTAGGCTCGGAACTTACAGGGGGAACATAAGCAATCAGCCCCAGCATTTT.